A selection of T cell receptor beta chains follows, all from one sample in a study of control samples from healthy donors and cancer patients. Assay: immunoSEQ multiplex PCR; the TCRdb copy retains only in-frame clones and omits some. The sample has some 120,000 clones; around 90% are singletons. Sample: blood. Receptors originate from a woman in her 70s in good health. Each CDR3 is given with its conserved first and last residue. The D gene is left open where the match is weak. A clone size is listed for some rows: how often the clone was seen (once, few, many), or a class if it is expanded.

clone_size	d_call	v_call	j_call	cdr3_aa	cdr3_nt
-	TRBD1	TRBV18	TRBJ1-1	CASSPYRGDTEAFF	TGTGCCAGCTCACCCTACAGGGGGGACACTGAAGCTTTCTTT
-	TRBD1	TRBV19	TRBJ1-6	CASSSSSSGQGDSPLHF	TGTGCCAGTAGCTCAAGCTCATCGGGACAGGGAGATTCACCCCTCCACTTT
-	TRBD2	TRBV11-2	TRBJ2-7	CASSQGTSGGDIYEQYF	TGTGCCAGCAGCCAAGGGACTAGCGGGGGGGACATCTACGAGCAGTACTTC
-	-	TRBV7-2	TRBJ2-5	CASSLRVSPAQYF	TGTGCCAGCAGCTTGCGGGTCTCTCCGGCCCAGTACTTC
once	-	TRBV10-3	TRBJ1-5	CAIRAGEGQPQHF	TGTGCCATCAGGGCAGGGGAGGGTCAGCCCCAGCATTTT
-	-	TRBV11-3	TRBJ2-4	CASSTNRGSGIQYF	TGTGCCAGCAGCACAAACCGCGGGTCGGGCATTCAGTACTTC
-	TRBD2	TRBV6-1	TRBJ2-3	CASSETVASGGYTDTQYF	TGTGCCAGCAGTGAAACCGTCGCTAGCGGGGGCTACACAGATACGCAGTATTTT
-	TRBD2	TRBV9	TRBJ2-1	CASSDRGTSSDEQFF	TGTGCCAGCAGCGACAGAGGGACTAGCTCCGATGAGCAGTTCTTC
once	-	TRBV2	TRBJ2-7	CASGAGRTPYEQYF	TGTGCCAGCGGCGCGGGGAGGACCCCCTACGAGCAGTACTTC
-	TRBD2	TRBV7-6	TRBJ2-1	CASSLGTGRGEQFF	TGTGCCAGCAGCCTCGGGACCGGGAGGGGGGAGCAGTTCTTC
-	-	TRBV11-3	TRBJ2-6	CASSLGLVGPSGANVLTF	TGTGCCAGCAGCTTAGGTTTGGTGGGCCCCTCTGGGGCCAACGTCCTGACTTTC
-	TRBD2	TRBV3-1/TRBV3-2	TRBJ2-1	CASSRLAGGRYSYNEQFF	TGTGCCAGCAGCCGACTAGCGGGGGGCCGCTATTCCTACAATGAGCAGTTCTTC
-	-	TRBV19	TRBJ1-6	CASSLSRGNSPLHF	TGTGCCAGTAGTCTCAGCCGCGGGAATTCACCCCTCCACTTT
-	-	TRBV4-3	TRBJ1-2	CASSQDLAGGGYTF	TGCGCCAGCAGCCAAGATCTGGCGGGGGGTGGCTACACCTTC
-	-	TRBV2	TRBJ2-1	CASNLGQGGEQFF	TGTGCCAGCAACCTTGGGCAGGGCGGTGAGCAGTTCTTC